This is a list of T cell receptor beta chains from one sample in a study of blood T cell repertoires in COVID-19. Here immunoSEQ multiplex PCR was the method, and the copy in TCRdb shows in-frame clones only, minus some. Of about 400,000 clones detected, more than 80% appear once; the ten largest clones hold roughly 1.2%. Material: peripheral blood. These receptors were taken from a man aged 35 to 55 with acute or convalescent COVID-19. Each CDR3 is given with its conserved first and last residue. The order of the fields is clone size, J gene, V gene, CDR3 protein. Clone sizes are given selectively: once, few, many, or a class where the clone is expanded.

clone_size: NA
j_call: TRBJ1-3
v_call: TRBV30
cdr3_aa: CAQSRRDRGNTIYF

clone_size: NA
j_call: TRBJ2-5
v_call: TRBV7-9
cdr3_aa: CASSLSTGKETQYF

clone_size: NA
j_call: TRBJ2-1
v_call: TRBV27
cdr3_aa: CASSLFGTTTYEQFF

clone_size: NA
j_call: TRBJ2-7
v_call: TRBV23-1
cdr3_aa: CASTRVLRKYEQYF

clone_size: NA
j_call: TRBJ1-2
v_call: TRBV21-1
cdr3_aa: CASSSAGLGSYTF

clone_size: NA
j_call: TRBJ2-1
v_call: TRBV11-1
cdr3_aa: CASSLASRGGLGPYNEQFF

clone_size: once
j_call: TRBJ1-2
v_call: TRBV2
cdr3_aa: CASSHWSYGYTF

clone_size: NA
j_call: TRBJ2-5
v_call: TRBV12-3/TRBV12-4
cdr3_aa: CASTDRVETQYF

clone_size: once
j_call: TRBJ1-2
v_call: TRBV19
cdr3_aa: CASSGQGFGYTF

clone_size: NA
j_call: TRBJ1-5
v_call: TRBV2
cdr3_aa: CASSEARGQGNQPQHF

clone_size: NA
j_call: TRBJ2-1
v_call: TRBV7-2
cdr3_aa: CASTAGGGTYNEQFF

clone_size: NA
j_call: TRBJ1-2
v_call: TRBV12-3/TRBV12-4
cdr3_aa: CASSRDRGGYTF

clone_size: NA
j_call: TRBJ2-7
v_call: TRBV3-1/TRBV3-2
cdr3_aa: CASSQQGMGEQYF

clone_size: NA
j_call: TRBJ1-4
v_call: TRBV7-2
cdr3_aa: CATGVNEKLFF

clone_size: NA
j_call: TRBJ2-4
v_call: TRBV7-5
cdr3_aa: CARSLIIRVTTSGGLLAKNIQYF